This TCR beta chain was found in a study of T cell repertoires in cytomegalovirus infection. Study overall: In the study, CMV epitopes included recently identified HLA-C-restricted and well-studied HLA-B-restricted ones.

TCRdb re-called the reads with MiXCR, one entry per CDR3 protein. The sample has some 920,000 distinct CDR3 sequences, approximately 31% seen once; the top ten hold roughly 13%. As for this clonotype: Its specificity is unknown. A read error is possible here, since a much larger clone lies one base away.

The sequence was obtained from a human donor in good health (CMV status not recorded). Some clones in this sample may be carry-over from other donors' samples. The sequencing used cultured CD8+ T cells from PBMCs, collected from culture after CMV antigen stimulation.

The CDR3 nucleotides are TGTGCCAGCAACTCGACAGGGTTTGAGCAGTTCTTC. This encodes CASNSTGFEQFF. V and J are TRBV7-6 and TRBJ2-1; 7 bases are shared with TRBD1. CDR1 SGHVS and CDR2 FNYEAQ come from the germline V gene. The junction had 6 bases not matched to a gene; V was cut back by 7 bases and J by 9 bases. CDR3 length: 12 residues. Together with reference TRBV7-6 and TRBJ2-1, the CDR3 gives the full variable domain: GAGVSQSPRYKVTKRGQDVALRCDPISGHVSLYWYRQALGQGPEFLTYFNYEAQQDKSGLPNDRFSAERPEGSISTLTIQRTEQRDSAMYRCASNSTGFEQFFGPGTRLTVL.